This entry lists 19 T cell receptor beta chains sequenced from one sample in a study of beta chain features in type 1 diabetes. Points from the study as a whole: TCRB CDR3 length was moderately but significantly reduced in all four CD4+ subsets of Type 1 diabetes patients.

Their antigens remain unidentified. Every isolated RNA sample was fully reverse transcribed, so sequencing captured expressed TCRB transcripts. Clones were sequenced by immunoSEQ multiplex PCR, and TCRdb holds only the in-frame ones, with some missing. The sample has 400,000 or so clones; over 8.5% are singletons. The sequenced sample was central memory CD4+ T cells from blood. All receptors derive from a young man with type 1 diabetes.

V and J are TRBV7-3 and TRBJ1-5; maybe TRBD1 (6 bases). V lost 4 bases and J 12 bases, leaving 16 bases between the germline ends. The CDR3 loop spans 13 amino acids. The germline V gene encodes CDR1 SGHTA and CDR2 FQGTGA. CDR3 in amino acids: CASSSGVTGLQHF. CDR3 nucleotides: TGTGCCAGCAGCTCAGGGGTTACGGGTCTCCAGCATTTT.

This clone was recorded many times. Other nucleotide sequences from this sample produce the same CDR3. The chain carries TRBV25-1 and TRBJ2-1; 11 nucleotides agree with TRBD2. The germline gives CDR1 MGHDK, CDR2 SYGVNS. CDR3 length: 14 residues. J gave up 5 bases and V 7 bases, and 4 bases lay outside the gene matches. DNA of the CDR3: TGTGCCAGCACCCTAGCGGGAGGAAACAATGAGCAGTTCTTC. Its translation is CASTLAGGNNEQFF.

This clone was seen more than once but under ten times. The chain carries TRBV7-9 and TRBJ2-5; 9 bases fit TRBD1. The germline CDR1 and CDR2 sequences are SEHNR and FQNEAQ (reference sequence). The CDR3 extends over 14 amino acids. With 5 bases clipped from V and 5 bases from J, the junction kept 6 bases outside the gene matches. CDR3 in DNA: TGTGCCAGCAGCCCGGACAGGGGCGGGGAGACCCAGTACTTC. This sequence encodes CASSPDRGGETQYF.

The rearrangement links TRBV2 to TRBJ2-7; D is unresolved. V gave up 7 bases and J gave up 4 bases, with 11 bases separating them. This CDR3 has 12 residues. CDR1 is SNHLY and CDR2 is FYNNEI in the germline V gene. In nucleotides, the CDR3 is TGTGCCAGCAATGAGCAGACTTACGAGCAGTACTTC. Protein: CASNEQTYEQYF.

The rearrangement uses TRBV6-6 and TRBJ2-3; tentatively, D is TRBD2 (6 bases). Trimming stripped 8 bases from V and 0 bases from J, with 15 bases between. This CDR3 is built from 15 residues. The germline CDR1 and CDR2 sequences are MNHNY and SVGAGI (reference sequence). The CDR3 loop is CASHMGGDSTDTQYF. DNA for the CDR3: TGTGCCAGCCATATGGGCGGGGATAGCACAGATACGCAGTATTTT.

DNA for the CDR3: TGCGCCAGCACTAGACTGGCCAACACCGGGGAGCTGTTTTTT. It specifies CASTRLANTGELFF. The chain is built from TRBV5-1 and TRBJ2-2; D remains unclear. With 6 bases removed from V and 2 bases from J, the gap between germline ends came to 11 bases. CDR1 SGHRS and CDR2 YFSETQ come from the germline V gene. This CDR3 region has 14 residues.

In its sample, this clone was seen a few times. This chain connects TRBV7-2 to TRBJ2-3; D remains ambiguous. The germline V gene has CDR1 SGHTA and CDR2 FQGNSA. Trimming removed 0 bases from V and 4 bases from J, with 5 bases in between. The CDR3 runs 13 residues. CDR3 loop: CASSLAVADTQYF. The CDR3 nucleotides are TGTGCCAGCAGCTTAGCTGTGGCAGATACGCAGTATTTT.

V usage is TRBV27 and J usage is TRBJ1-5, with D tentatively TRBD1 (5 bases). V lost 6 bases, J lost 5 bases, and 14 bases lay in between. Per the germline V gene, CDR1 is MNHEY and CDR2 is SMNVEV (reference sequence). The CDR3 runs 14 residues. The chain's CDR3 is CASSHQGNDQPQHF. The CDR3 region has the DNA TGTGCCAGCAGCCACCAGGGAAACGATCAGCCCCAGCATTTT.

Comments on this clone: At one end the junction does not follow the germline gene, possibly because of a read error. The sample holds other DNA sequences that translate to the same CDR3. This chain uses TRBV4-1 with TRBJ2-5; D is undetermined. The length of the CDR3 is 14 residues. Germline CDR1 is MGHRA and CDR2 is YSYEKL. The CDR3 region has the DNA TGTGCCAGCAGCCAAGGTGGGGTCCAAGAGACCCAGTACTTC. Translating it yields CASSQGGVQETQYF.

In its sample, this clone was seen a few times. The chain is built from TRBV5-4 and TRBJ2-2; perhaps TRBD1 as D (6 bases). The CDR3 runs to 16 residues. Germline CDR1 reads SGHNT; CDR2 reads YYREEE (reference sequence). V lost 2 bases and J 6 bases, leaving 17 bases between the germline ends. The CDR3 reads CASSFGQLTGAGELFF. The DNA of the CDR3 is TGTGCCAGCAGCTTTGGGCAACTGACAGGAGCCGGGGAGCTGTTTTTT.

J is TRBJ1-5 and V is TRBV19, with 11 nucleotides matching TRBD1. The junction had 5 bases not matched to a gene; V was cut back by 5 bases and J by 5 bases. Germline loops: CDR1 LNHDA, CDR2 SQIVND (reference sequence). This CDR3 has 15 amino acids. CDR3 amino acids: CASSPMGQGDQPQHF. For the CDR3, the DNA is TGTGCCAGTAGTCCAATGGGACAGGGGGATCAGCCCCAGCATTTT.

This clone was counted only a few times. The V gene is TRBV6-5, the J gene TRBJ2-2, with 8 positions matching TRBD1. This CDR3 comprises 14 residues. Per germline, CDR1 MNHEY and CDR2 SVGAGI. The J segment lost 1 base and the V segment lost 8 bases, leaving 3 bases of the junction unmatched. The CDR3 DNA follows: TGTGCCAGCGGTGGGACAGGGAACACCGGGGAGCTGTTTTTT. This gives the protein CASGGTGNTGELFF.

This clone occurred a few times. The chain is built from TRBV6-6 and TRBJ2-1; weak D call: TRBD2 (6 bases). This CDR3 has 13 residues. The germline CDR1 and CDR2 sequences are MNHNY and SVGAGI (reference sequence). Trimming stripped 7 bases from V and 6 bases from J, with 13 bases between. CDR3 nucleotide sequence: TGTGCCAGCAATCCGGGGGTCGCCAATGAGCAGTTCTTC. This translates into CASNPGVANEQFF.

This clone showed up just a few times. The same CDR3 can be traced to other DNA sequences in this sample. This chain connects TRBV5-6 to TRBJ1-6, with D unclear. Trimming stripped 4 bases from V and 7 bases from J, with 6 bases between. The CDR3 extends over 12 amino acids. Germline V gene sequence: CDR1 SGHDT, CDR2 YYEEEE. Written as DNA, the CDR3 is TGTGCCAGCAGCCTGGAAAATTCACCCCTCCACTTT. Its translation is CASSLENSPLHF. Full variable domain (rest looked up from reference TRBV5-6 and TRBJ1-6): DAGVTQSPTHLIKTRGQQVTLRCSPKSGHDTVSWYQQALGQGPQFIFQYYEEEERQRGNFPDRFSGHQFPNYSSELNVNALLLGDSALYLCASSLENSPLHFGNGTRLTVT.

This chain joins TRBV5-1 and TRBJ2-6; possibly TRBD1 for D (6 bases). V was trimmed by 5 bases and J by 0 bases, leaving 12 bases between them. CDR1 and CDR2 (germline): SGHRS, YFSETQ. The CDR3 runs 16 residues. The CDR3 nucleotides are TGCGCCAGCAGAGGTACAGGGATCTCTGGGGCCAACGTCCTGACTTTC. Residues: CASRGTGISGANVLTF.

The chain uses TRBV6-6 and TRBJ2-3; D gene ambiguous. The V gene's germline CDR1 is MNHNY and CDR2 SVGAGI (reference sequence). The CDR3 has 13 residues. With 5 bases removed from V and 3 bases from J, the gap between germline ends came to 9 bases. CDR3 nucleotide sequence: TGTGCCAGCAGTCCAGCCGGGACAGATACGCAGTATTTT. This gives the protein CASSPAGTDTQYF.

This clone was observed a few times. The rearrangement joins TRBV2 to TRBJ2-2, with 7 nucleotides matching TRBD1. J lost 3 bases, V lost 6 bases, and 16 bases had no gene match. Germline V gene data show CDR1 as SNHLY and CDR2 as FYNNEI. The length of the CDR3 is 18 residues. CDR3 amino acids: CASRYHDRDGGYTGELFF. CDR3 coding DNA: TGTGCCAGCAGGTATCACGACAGGGACGGTGGGTACACCGGGGAGCTGTTTTTT.

This clone was counted only a few times. The chain has TRBV5-5 and TRBJ1-5; D unclear. V shed 5 bases and J shed 4 bases, with 16 bases lying between them. The CDR3 loop spans 15 amino acids. CDR1 SGHKS and CDR2 YYEKEE come from the germline V gene (reference sequence). The CDR3 DNA reads as TGTGCCAGCAGGGAAGACTTCCGGGAAAATCAGCCCCAGCATTTT. Amino acid sequence: CASREDFRENQPQHF.

The genes are TRBV7-1 and TRBJ2-6; D is possibly TRBD1 (6 bases). TRBV7-1 has ORF status, its function being uncertain. The ends were cut back, 4 bases at V and 2 bases at J, with 12 bases in the middle. The CDR3 length is 16 residues. The CDR3 sequence is CASSLRPGAGANVLTF. Written as DNA, the CDR3 is TGTGCCAGCAGCTTACGCCCAGGGGCTGGGGCCAACGTCCTGACTTTC.